The 32 T cell receptor beta chains given below trace back to one sample, sequenced in a study of blood T cell repertoires in COVID-19. The method was immunoSEQ multiplex PCR; TCRdb's version includes in-frame clones alone and lacks a portion of them. The sample contains under 300,000 clones, over 75% of which appear only once. Source material: peripheral blood. These receptors all stem from a middle-aged woman who had recovered from COVID-19.

The rearrangement joins TRBV25-1 to TRBJ2-7, with 15 positions matching TRBD2. Trimming cost V 7 bases and J 2 bases; bases outside gene matches: 12. Germline assignment: CDR1 MGHDK and CDR2 SYGVNS. The CDR3 spans 18 residues. CDR3 loop: CASTGRGLAGGVAYEQYF. CDR3 coding DNA: TGTGCCAGCACCGGGAGGGGACTAGCGGGGGGAGTCGCCTACGAGCAGTACTTC.

This clone was detected once. The chain couples TRBV7-9 to TRBJ2-5, with 9 bases fitting TRBD2. V gave up 4 bases and J gave up 4 bases; unmatched junction bases: 10. The V gene's germline CDR1 is SEHNR and CDR2 FQNEAQ (reference sequence). This CDR3 comprises 16 residues. The CDR3, as DNA: TGTGCCAGCAGCTCCGGTGGCGGGGGGGCCTTAGAGACCCAGTACTTC. It yields the protein CASSSGGGGALETQYF.

This rearrangement joins TRBV5-1 to TRBJ2-3; D is unresolved. The V and J ends lost 0 bases and 2 bases respectively, with 7 bases between them. The CDR3 spans 14 residues. Germline CDR1 and CDR2: SGHRS and YFSETQ. The CDR3 spells CASSLGQYTDTQYF. In nucleotides, the CDR3 is TGCGCCAGCAGCTTGGGGCAGTACACAGATACGCAGTATTTT.

CDR3 nucleotides: TGTGCCAGCAGCTTAGGACTTGAAGCGGGAGCTATAGATACGCAGTATTTT. Translated: CASSLGLEAGAIDTQYF. This chain uses TRBV7-2 with TRBJ2-3, with TRBD2 matching over 8 bases. V shed 1 base, J shed 5 bases, and the junction held 11 bases outside the gene matches. The length of the CDR3 is 17 residues. Looked up from germline, CDR1 is SGHTA and CDR2 is FQGNSA.

The chain is built from TRBV12-5 and TRBJ2-3, with D possibly TRBD1 on 6 matching bases. V dropped 0 bases and J dropped 4 bases, with 17 bases sitting between them. The germline gives CDR1 LGHNT, CDR2 FRNRAP. The CDR3 covers 17 residues. In nucleotides, the CDR3 is TGTGCTAGTGGTTTGGTACTTAGAGGGGGTCTGGCAGATACGCAGTATTTT. It yields the protein CASGLVLRGGLADTQYF.

This chain connects TRBV11-2 to TRBJ1-1, with D possibly being TRBD1 (6 bases). Per germline, CDR1 SGHAT and CDR2 FQNNGV. V lost 5 bases, J lost 5 bases, and 15 bases lay in between. The CDR3 runs 14 residues. The DNA for the CDR3 is TGTGCCAGCAGCCTGACCATCGGACAGACTGAAGCTTTCTTT. This sequence encodes CASSLTIGQTEAFF.

This clone was recorded only once. The chain recombines TRBV3-1 (or the pseudogene TRBV3-2) with TRBJ1-1, with a possible D match to TRBD1 (6 bases). V was cut by 2 bases and J by 0 bases, with 22 bases left in between. This CDR3 spans 19 amino acids. Germline V gene data show CDR1 as LGHDT and CDR2 as YNNKEL (reference sequence). The DNA for the CDR3 is TGTGCCAGCAGCCAAATTTCCAGGGGTTGTACGGGAATGAACACTGAAGCTTTCTTT. This gives the protein CASSQISRGCTGMNTEAFF.

V usage is TRBV18 and J usage is TRBJ2-4; D unclear. V lost 3 bases, J lost 1 base, and 4 bases lay in between. Germline values: CDR1 KGHSH, CDR2 LQKENI. CDR3 length equals 13 residues. CDR3 DNA: TGTGCCAGCTCACCGGAGGCCAAAAACATTCAGTACTTC. Translation gives CASSPEAKNIQYF.

This chain connects TRBV6-1 to TRBJ2-1, with TRBD2 matching over 8 bases. Per germline, CDR1 MNHNS and CDR2 SASEGT. V lost 2 bases and J lost 3; bases outside the gene matches: 0. The CDR3 extends over 14 amino acids. The CDR3 DNA reads TGTGCCAGCAGTGAACTAGCGGGCTACAATGAGCAGTTCTTC. Translated, it gives CASSELAGYNEQFF.

The V and J genes are TRBV18 and TRBJ2-1, with 9 bases identical to TRBD2. Germline CDR1 reads KGHSH; CDR2 reads LQKENI. This CDR3 region has 20 residues. V dropped 3 bases and J dropped 4; count of bases not matched to a gene: 19. CDR3 region: CASSPGLASGGRDPYNEQFF. In DNA, the CDR3 is TGTGCCAGCTCACCGGGGCTGGCTAGCGGCGGGAGGGACCCTTACAATGAGCAGTTCTTC.

The chain carries TRBV6-1 and TRBJ2-3; possibly TRBD2 for D (6 bases). The CDR3 spans 16 residues. V dropped 0 bases and J dropped 1 base, with 11 bases sitting between them. The germline V gene has CDR1 MNHNS and CDR2 SASEGT. The CDR3 DNA sequence: TGTGCCAGCAGTGAAGCTCTGGGAGGAGGCACAGATACGCAGTATTTT. It encodes CASSEALGGGTDTQYF.

This chain joins TRBV3-1 (or the pseudogene TRBV3-2) and TRBJ2-7, with 9 bases identical to TRBD1. The trim removed 4 bases at V and 4 bases at J, leaving 8 bases unmatched. CDR3 length: 15 amino acids. Germline CDR1 and CDR2: LGHDT and YNNKEL (reference sequence). The CDR3 protein is CASSLGTGSLYEQYF. The CDR3 nucleotides are TGTGCCAGCAGCCTAGGGACAGGGAGCTTATACGAGCAGTACTTC.

This clone has just one count. The J gene is TRBJ1-2, the V gene TRBV3-1 (or the pseudogene TRBV3-2), with 10 bases lining up with TRBD1. J lost 2 bases, V lost 4 bases, and 10 bases had no gene match. Germline values: CDR1 LGHDT, CDR2 YNNKEL (reference sequence). The CDR3 is 17 amino acids. The CDR3 loop is CASSPPSGTGDNYGYTF. For the CDR3, the DNA is TGTGCCAGCAGCCCCCCATCCGGGACAGGGGACAACTATGGCTACACCTTC.

The chain recombines TRBV5-1 with TRBJ2-5; possible D gene TRBD2, 6 bases. The CDR3 has 16 amino acids. The germline CDR1 and CDR2 sequences are SGHRS and YFSETQ. V lost 3 bases and J 1 base, leaving 16 bases between the germline ends. The CDR3 nucleotides read TGCGCCAGCAGCTCGAGCGGGCAAATCCGCCAAGAGACCCAGTACTTC. Protein: CASSSSGQIRQETQYF.

This rearrangement joins TRBV7-2 to TRBJ1-6, with D hard to call. V lost 1 base to trimming and J lost 4 bases, with 8 bases between them. The CDR3 length is 15 residues. CDR1 and CDR2 from the germline V gene are SGHTA and FQGNSA. CDR3 sequence: CASSLDSWYNSPLHF. In DNA, the CDR3 is TGTGCCAGCAGCTTAGACAGCTGGTATAATTCACCCCTCCACTTT.

V is TRBV9 and J is TRBJ2-5; the match to TRBD2 covers 14 bases. V gave up 5 bases and J gave up 3 bases; unmatched junction bases: 6. The CDR3 sequence is 16 residues long. Per germline, CDR1 SGDLS and CDR2 YYNGEE. The CDR3 DNA reads as TGTGCCAGCAGTCCAATGGGACTAGCGGGGGAAGAGACCCAGTACTTC. It translates to CASSPMGLAGEETQYF.

The chain combines TRBV7-2 with TRBJ2-1, with D possibly being TRBD2 (6 bases). Germline assignment: CDR1 SGHTA and CDR2 FQGNSA. This CDR3 comprises 15 residues. Between the trimmed V and J ends, which lost 3 bases and 4 bases, there was a span of 13 bases. The CDR3 DNA reads TGTGCCAGCAGCTTCCTGGGGGGAGCATACAATGAGCAGTTCTTC. It yields the protein CASSFLGGAYNEQFF.

A single count supports this clone. V is TRBV6-2 or TRBV6-3 and J is TRBJ2-7; unclear D gene. CDR1 and CDR2 (germline): MNHEY, SVGEGT. Trimming took 5 bases from V and 0 from J, leaving 11 bases between them. The CDR3 consists of 14 residues. The CDR3 sequence is CASSTTFPSYEQYF. CDR3 in DNA: TGTGCCAGCAGTACGACTTTCCCCTCCTACGAGCAGTACTTC.

The chain employs TRBV6-1 and TRBJ2-5; possibly TRBD1 for D (6 bases). The ends were cut back, 1 base at V and 8 bases at J, with 14 bases in the middle. Germline V gene data show CDR1 as MNHNS and CDR2 as SASEGT. The CDR3 spans 14 residues. The CDR3 sequence is CASSEGDIKRTQYF. The CDR3 DNA sequence: TGTGCCAGCAGTGAAGGGGACATCAAGAGAACCCAGTACTTC.

This chain uses TRBV7-9 with TRBJ2-5; D possibly corresponds to TRBD1 (5 bases). This CDR3 has 18 residues. The ends were cut back, 2 bases at V and 5 bases at J, with 24 bases in the middle. The germline gives CDR1 SEHNR, CDR2 FQNEAQ (reference sequence). CDR3 nucleotide sequence: TGTGCCAGCAGCTTAATCCCCGGACGACAGTACGGTTGGGAGACCCAGTACTTC. This sequence encodes CASSLIPGRQYGWETQYF.

The chain combines TRBV9 with TRBJ2-1; 7 positions match TRBD2. V was pared by 0 bases and J by 1 base, with 10 bases of the junction left unmatched. Germline values: CDR1 SGDLS, CDR2 YYNGEE. The CDR3 is 18 residues long. The CDR3 DNA is TGTGCCAGCAGCGTAGTTGCTAGCGGAGGAGCATCCTACAATGAGCAGTTCTTC. Translating it yields CASSVVASGGASYNEQFF.

J is TRBJ1-4 and V is TRBV5-6; D uncertain. Germline CDR1 reads SGHDT; CDR2 reads YYEEEE. Trimming stripped 0 bases from V and 4 bases from J, with 19 bases between. The CDR3 length is 18 residues. The CDR3 nucleotides read TGTGCCAGCAGCTTGGCGATAGACGGGTCCTCCTTTAATGAAAAACTGTTTTTT. The encoded protein is CASSLAIDGSSFNEKLFF.

The genes are TRBV4-3 and TRBJ2-2; 7 bases are shared with TRBD1. V was clipped by 1 base and J by 6 bases; unmatched bases: 5. There are 15 residues in the CDR3. The germline V gene encodes CDR1 LGHNA and CDR2 YSLEER. In nucleotides, the CDR3 is TGCGCCAGCAGCCAAGCTTCCCAGGGGGCCGGGGAGCTGTTTTTT. This gives the protein CASSQASQGAGELFF.

This rearrangement joins TRBV4-1 to TRBJ2-7, with D possibly matching TRBD1 (6 bases). CDR1 and CDR2 (germline): MGHRA, YSYEKL. The CDR3 totals 11 residues. Deletions cut 4 bases from V and 7 bases from J, with 8 bases between. Written as DNA, the CDR3 is TGCGCCAGCAGCCTGGGACAAGAGCAGTACTTC. Residues: CASSLGQEQYF.

This CDR3 is CASSLSSGANVLTF. CDR3 nucleotides: TGTGCCAGCAGCTTGTCTTCTGGGGCCAACGTCCTGACTTTC. The chain couples TRBV11-3 to TRBJ2-6; D is unresolved. Deletions cut 3 bases from V and 1 base from J, with 4 bases between. Germline V gene data show CDR1 as SGHNT and CDR2 as YENEEA. The CDR3 contains 14 residues.

The J gene is TRBJ1-2, the V gene TRBV4-2, with D tentatively TRBD1 (5 bases). CDR3 length equals 15 residues. V gave up 0 bases and J gave up 0 bases, with 8 bases separating them. Germline V lookup: CDR1 LGHNA, CDR2 YNFKEQ. The CDR3, as DNA: TGTGCCAGCAGCCAAGATGACAGCTCTAACTATGGCTACACCTTC. Translated: CASSQDDSSNYGYTF.

The V call is TRBV27, the J call TRBJ2-7; the D gene is possibly TRBD1 (5 bases). Per the germline V gene, CDR1 is MNHEY and CDR2 is SMNVEV (reference sequence). There are 14 residues in the CDR3. Between the trimmed V and J ends, which lost 1 base and 3 bases, there was a span of 10 bases. CDR3 coding DNA: TGTGCCAGCAGTTTATTGGGGCACCTCTACGAGCAGTACTTC. The encoded protein is CASSLLGHLYEQYF.

The rearrangement uses TRBV7-2 and TRBJ1-2; D is possibly TRBD1 (5 bases). Germline CDR1 reads SGHTA; CDR2 reads FQGNSA. This CDR3 has 13 amino acids. This CDR3 reads CEVSGEGNYGYTF. The CDR3 nucleotides read TGTGAAGTTTCGGGAGAGGGGAACTATGGCTACACCTTC.

The chain employs TRBV29-1 and TRBJ1-5; D perhaps matches TRBD1 (5 bases). The germline V gene has CDR1 SQVTM and CDR2 ANQGSEA. The CDR3 sequence is 13 residues long. V lost 6 bases, J lost 7 bases, and 16 bases lay in between. The CDR3 region is CSVQVGGGQPQHF. DNA of the CDR3: TGCAGCGTCCAAGTGGGGGGTGGGCAGCCCCAGCATTTT.

The V gene is TRBV28, the J gene TRBJ2-5; 16 bases fit TRBD2. This CDR3 is built from 15 residues. The germline gives CDR1 MDHEN, CDR2 SYDVKM. V was pared by 5 bases and J by 4 bases, with 1 base of the junction left unmatched. DNA of the CDR3: TGTGCCAGCAGTGGGACTAGCGGGGGGGCAGAGACCCAGTACTTC. Its translation is CASSGTSGGAETQYF.

The chain uses TRBV10-3 and TRBJ2-1, with 11 positions matching TRBD2. This CDR3 region has 17 residues. V trimming: 2 bases; J trimming: 0 bases; junction bases outside the gene matches: 3. The germline V gene has CDR1 ENHRY and CDR2 SYGVKD. The CDR3 nucleotides are TGTGCCATCAGTGAGCGTAGCGGGAGGGCCTCCTACAATGAGCAGTTCTTC. This sequence encodes CAISERSGRASYNEQFF.

The chain uses TRBV9 and TRBJ1-5, with a tentative D call TRBD1 (6 bases). Germline CDR1 and CDR2: SGDLS and YYNGEE. Trimming shortened V by 3 bases and J by 4 bases, and 11 bases separated the two germline ends. This CDR3 has 14 residues. The CDR3 DNA reads TGTGCCAGCAGCGGGGGGCAGGAAAATCAGCCCCAGCATTTT. It translates to CASSGGQENQPQHF.